This T cell receptor (beta chain) was captured in a study of vaccination effects on CD4 cells after COVID-19. Notes on the study in general: Researchers report that only 1 of 255 vaccine-induced clones in healthy vaccinees cross-reacted with common cold coronaviruses. By a late point after vaccination, infection- and vaccine-induced clones had shrunk markedly through clonal contraction.

Before sequencing, viral peptide pools were used by the ViraFEST assay to expand antigen-specific CD4+ T cells. Around day 10 of culture, CD4+ T cells were separated out. Either the BNT162b2 or mRNA-1273 vaccine was given to participants in two doses. Nucleocapsid antibodies stayed negative before and after vaccination, showing no earlier SARS-CoV-2 infection. On day 3 and again on day 7, half the medium was replaced with IL-2 medium. V lost 5 bases and J lost 4, with 3 bases in between. Germline V gives CDR1 MDHEN, CDR2 SYDVKM. The CDR3 is 10 residues long. Repertoires were generated with immunoSEQ multiplex PCR, while TCRdb's copy carries only in-frame clones and drops some. The sample gives roughly 24,000 clones, about three quarters of which show up once; roughly a quarter is in the top ten. For this clone: Its antigen is not identified.

The source of this sequence is a human donor who received a COVID-19 vaccine. The V gene is TRBV28, the J gene TRBJ2-7; D call uncertain. The sample here was CD4+ T cells from PBMCs cultured with HCoV-NL63 spike peptides, taken after COVID-19 vaccination. The CDR3 region is CASSKYEQYF. The CDR3 DNA follows: TGTGCCAGCAGTAAGTACGAGCAGTACTTC.